This T cell receptor beta chain was recovered during a study of vaccination effects on CD4 cells after COVID-19. Turning to the study itself: Participants were vaccinated with two doses of either the BNT162b2 or mRNA-1273 vaccine.

As for this clone: What it binds is unknown.

Using viral peptide pools, the ViraFEST assay grew out antigen-specific CD4+ T cells prior to sequencing. Culture lasted about ten days before CD4+ T cell isolation. The infection with SARS-CoV-2 (confirmed by PCR) occurred in this person between March and December 2020. IL-2 medium supplanted half the medium on days 3 and 7. Study results and caveats: Late in the post-vaccination period, infection-induced and vaccine-induced clones underwent marked clonal contraction. For convalescents, most of the spike-reactive clones seen post-vaccine were new vaccine-induced clones.

The V and J ends lost 7 bases and 4 bases respectively, with 8 bases between them. This CDR3 is 13 amino acids long. TCRdb keeps only in-frame clones here, not all; method: immunoSEQ multiplex PCR. The sample contains 40,000 to 50,000 clones, approximately 81% of which appear only once. The specimen comprised CD4+ T cells from PBMCs cultured with a peptide pool, sampled before COVID-19 vaccination. This rearrangement joins TRBV12-3 or TRBV12-4 to TRBJ2-6, with no clear D. The TCR comes from a human donor who had a prior SARS-CoV-2 infection. The CDR3, as DNA: TGTGCCAGCAAGCTAGGCGGGGCCAACGTCCTGACTTTC. This gives the protein CASKLGGANVLTF.